These 5 T cell receptor beta chains originate from one sample sequenced in a study of T cells in pancreatic ductal adenocarcinoma. Selected pancreatic ductal adenocarcinoma patients had undergone surgery without neoadjuvant therapy. TCRdb keeps only in-frame clones here, not all; method: immunoSEQ multiplex PCR. In the table there are around 16,000 clones, approximately 89% of which are singletons. Sequenced input: PBMCs. Source of these receptors: a human donor with pancreatic ductal adenocarcinoma.

This clone was observed a single time. The junction differs from germline at one of its ends, possibly a read error. The V and J genes are TRBV20-1 and TRBJ1-1; 9 bases fit TRBD1. The CDR3 totals 11 residues. Germline CDR1 and CDR2: DFQATT and SNEGSKA (reference sequence). The CDR3 region is CSAPTTGGANF. DNA for the CDR3: TGCAGTGCTCCTACTACAGGGGGCGCAAACTTT.

The chain combines TRBV7-8 with TRBJ1-2; D is unresolved. CDR1 is SGHVS and CDR2 is FQNEAQ in the germline V gene. The CDR3 is made up of 13 amino acids. With 0 bases removed from V and 4 bases from J, the gap between germline ends came to 6 bases. This chain's CDR3 is CASSLAVLYGYTF. For the CDR3, the DNA is TGTGCCAGCAGCTTAGCGGTTCTCTATGGCTACACCTTC.

The chain couples TRBV25-1 to TRBJ2-2, with D hard to call. The ends were cut back, 3 bases at V and 1 base at J, with 12 bases in the middle. Germline assignment: CDR1 MGHDK and CDR2 SYGVNS. The CDR3 length is 16 residues. DNA of the CDR3: TGTGCCAGCAGTGAGGAAATTTCGGGGAACACCGGGGAGCTGTTTTTT. As protein: CASSEEISGNTGELFF.

V is TRBV11-2 and J is TRBJ2-5; 9 bases match TRBD1. The CDR3 is 16 amino acids. CDR1 is SGHAT and CDR2 is FQNNGV in the germline V gene. Trimming removed 1 base from V and 4 bases from J; junction bases left unmatched: 7. The CDR3 region is CASSLGTGDGGETQYF. The CDR3 DNA reads TGTGCCAGCAGCTTAGGGACAGGGGACGGGGGAGAGACCCAGTACTTC. The whole variable domain, remainder taken from reference TRBV11-2 and TRBJ2-5, is EAGVAQSPRYKIIEKRQSVAFWCNPISGHATLYWYQQILGQGPKLLIQFQNNGVVDDSQLPKDRFSAERLKGVDSTLKIQPAKLEDSAVYLCASSLGTGDGGETQYFGPGTRLLVL.

The V gene is TRBV7-8, the J gene TRBJ2-7, with 16 bases identical to TRBD2. Germline-derived CDR1 and CDR2 are SGHVS and FQNEAQ. The CDR3 loop spans 17 amino acids. V shed 0 bases and J 5 bases; nucleotides not matched to a gene: 4. As DNA, the CDR3 is TGTGCCAGCAGCTTAGCGGGACTAGCGGGAGGGCCCAACGAGCAGTACTTC. Amino acids: CASSLAGLAGGPNEQYF.